Below are 5 T cell receptor beta chains sequenced from a single sample in a study of identical twins. TCRdb re-called the 5' RACE reads with MiXCR, one entry per CDR3 protein. The table shows 130,000 to 150,000 distinct CDR3 sequences, with approximately 3.5% occurring only once. The material sequenced was memory T cells sorted from blood. Every receptor here comes from a man between 18 and 35 years old in good health.

This clonotype has at least ten counts. V is TRBV29-1 and J is TRBJ1-1; TRBD1 might be the D (5 bases). The germline gives CDR1 SQVTM, CDR2 ANQGSEA. CDR3 length: 14 residues. Trimming took 7 bases from V and 1 from J, leaving 16 bases between them. The CDR3 region is CSAGRGAGNTEAFF. CDR3 coding DNA: TGCAGCGCTGGGAGGGGAGCAGGGAACACTGAAGCTTTCTTT.

This clonotype was seen at least ten times. The chain is built from TRBV5-1 and TRBJ2-7; 7 nucleotides match TRBD1. The ends lost 4 bases at V and 11 bases at J; junction bases unmatched: 18. CDR1 and CDR2 (germline): SGHRS, YFSETQ. The CDR3 has 15 residues. CDR3 DNA: TGCGCCAGCAGCACGACCCTGCCGGACCAGGGGGAGAAGTACTTC. As protein: CASSTTLPDQGEKYF. The entire variable domain, with the rest obtained from reference TRBV5-1 and TRBJ2-7, is as follows: KAGVTQTPRYLIKTRGQQVTLSCSPISGHRSVSWYQQTPGQGLQFLFEYFSETQRNKGNFPGRFSGRQFSNSRSEMNVSTLELGDSALYLCASSTTLPDQGEKYFGPGTRLTVT.

This clonotype was picked up many times. V is TRBV5-1 and J is TRBJ2-3; TRBD2 is a possible D gene (6 bases). The CDR3 sequence is 15 residues long. Trimming pared 5 bases from V and 0 bases from J, leaving 13 bases between. Germline V gene lookup returns CDR1 SGHRS and CDR2 YFSETQ. The CDR3, as DNA: TGCGCCAGCAGGCAACCCGGGACTAGCACAGATACGCAGTATTTT. Translated: CASRQPGTSTDTQYF.

At least ten counts were recorded for this clonotype. V is TRBV3-1 and J is TRBJ2-1; the match to TRBD1 covers 8 bases. This CDR3 contains 16 residues. Germline values: CDR1 LGHDT, CDR2 YNNKEL (reference sequence). Germline trimming cut 1 base from V and 7 bases from J; bases unmatched to any gene: 9. CDR3 region: CASSQGDRGRWNEQFF. The CDR3 DNA reads TGTGCCAGCAGCCAAGGCGACAGGGGAAGGTGGAATGAGCAGTTCTTC.

In its sample, this clonotype was seen many times. The rearrangement links TRBV6-1 to TRBJ2-5; D gene unclear. Trimming took 4 bases from V and 4 from J, leaving 16 bases between them. CDR3 size: 15 residues. Germline V CDR1 and CDR2: MNHNS, SASEGT. The CDR3 sequence: CASSGWAGVGETQYF. The CDR3 DNA is TGTGCCAGCAGTGGGTGGGCTGGGGTAGGAGAGACCCAGTACTTC.